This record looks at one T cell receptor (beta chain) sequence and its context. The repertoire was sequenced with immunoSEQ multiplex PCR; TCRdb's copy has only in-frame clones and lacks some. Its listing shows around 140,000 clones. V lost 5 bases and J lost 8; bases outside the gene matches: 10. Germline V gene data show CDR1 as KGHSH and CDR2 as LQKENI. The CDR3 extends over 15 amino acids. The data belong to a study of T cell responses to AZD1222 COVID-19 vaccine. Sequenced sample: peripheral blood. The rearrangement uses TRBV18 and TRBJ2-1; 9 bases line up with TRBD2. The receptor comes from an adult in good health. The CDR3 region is CASSDGRGGRDEQFF. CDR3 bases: TGTGCCAGCTCAGATGGGCGGGGGGGCCGCGATGAGCAGTTCTTC.